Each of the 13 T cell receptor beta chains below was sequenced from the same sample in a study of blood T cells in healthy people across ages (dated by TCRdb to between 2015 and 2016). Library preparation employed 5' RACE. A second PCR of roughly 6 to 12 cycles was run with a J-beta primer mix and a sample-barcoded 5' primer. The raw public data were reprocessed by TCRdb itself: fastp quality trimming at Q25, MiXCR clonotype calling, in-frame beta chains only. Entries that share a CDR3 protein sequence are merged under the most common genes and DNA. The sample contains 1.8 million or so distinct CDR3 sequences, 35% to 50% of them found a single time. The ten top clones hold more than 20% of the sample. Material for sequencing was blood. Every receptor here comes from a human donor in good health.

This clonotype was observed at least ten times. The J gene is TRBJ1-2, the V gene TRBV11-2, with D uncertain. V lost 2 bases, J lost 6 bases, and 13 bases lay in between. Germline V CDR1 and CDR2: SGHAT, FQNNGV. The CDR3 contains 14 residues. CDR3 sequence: CASSLLNFRDGYTF. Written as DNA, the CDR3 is TGTGCCAGCAGCTTACTTAACTTCAGAGATGGCTACACCTTC. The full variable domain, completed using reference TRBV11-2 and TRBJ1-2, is EAGVAQSPRYKIIEKRQSVAFWCNPISGHATLYWYQQILGQGPKLLIQFQNNGVVDDSQLPKDRFSAERLKGVDSTLKIQPAKLEDSAVYLCASSLLNFRDGYTFGSGTRLTVV.

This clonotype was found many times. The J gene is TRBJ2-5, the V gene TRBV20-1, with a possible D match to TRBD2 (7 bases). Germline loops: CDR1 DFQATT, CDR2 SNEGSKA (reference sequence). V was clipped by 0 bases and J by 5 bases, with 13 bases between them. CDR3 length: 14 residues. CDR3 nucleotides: TGCAGTGCTAGAGAGTTCGGGGGGCGGGAGACCCAGTACTTC. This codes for CSAREFGGRETQYF.

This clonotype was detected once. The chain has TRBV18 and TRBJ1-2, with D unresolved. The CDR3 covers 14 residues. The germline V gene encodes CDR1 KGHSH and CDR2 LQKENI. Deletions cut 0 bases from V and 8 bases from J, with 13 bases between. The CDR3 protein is CASSPPGAGRGYTF. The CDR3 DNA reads TGTGCCAGCTCACCACCTGGAGCAGGACGCGGCTACACCTTC.

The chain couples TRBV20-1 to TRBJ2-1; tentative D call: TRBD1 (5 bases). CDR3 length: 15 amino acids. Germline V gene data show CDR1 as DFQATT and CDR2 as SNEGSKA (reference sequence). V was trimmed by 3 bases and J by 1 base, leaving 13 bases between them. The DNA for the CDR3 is TGCAGTGCTAGGCAGGGTTTGGTTTCCTACAATGAGCAGTTCTTC. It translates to CSARQGLVSYNEQFF.

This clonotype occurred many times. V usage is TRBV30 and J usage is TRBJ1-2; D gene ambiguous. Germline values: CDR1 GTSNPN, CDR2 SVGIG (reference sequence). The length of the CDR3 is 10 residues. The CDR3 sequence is CASAFGGYTF. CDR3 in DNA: TGTGCGTCAGCGTTCGGGGGCTACACCTTC.

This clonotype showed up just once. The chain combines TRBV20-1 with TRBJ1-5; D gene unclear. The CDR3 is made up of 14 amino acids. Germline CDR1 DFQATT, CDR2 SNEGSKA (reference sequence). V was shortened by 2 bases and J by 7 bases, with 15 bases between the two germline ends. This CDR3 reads CSARSGTKGQPQHF. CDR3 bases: TGCAGTGCTAGAAGCGGAACAAAAGGGCAGCCCCAGCATTTT.

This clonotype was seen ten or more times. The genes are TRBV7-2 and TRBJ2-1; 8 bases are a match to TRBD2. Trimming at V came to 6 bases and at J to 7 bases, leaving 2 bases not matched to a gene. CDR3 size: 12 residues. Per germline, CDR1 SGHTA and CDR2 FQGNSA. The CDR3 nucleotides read TGTGCCAGCAGTCGACTAGCGAATGAGCAGTTCTTC. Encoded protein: CASSRLANEQFF.

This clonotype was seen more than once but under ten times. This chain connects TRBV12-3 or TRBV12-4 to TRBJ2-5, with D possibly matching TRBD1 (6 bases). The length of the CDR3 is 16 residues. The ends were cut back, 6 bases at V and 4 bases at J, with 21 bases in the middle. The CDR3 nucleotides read TGTGCCAGCAGACGGTCCGGGACAAGAACAAGAGAGACCCAGTACTTC. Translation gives CASRRSGTRTRETQYF.

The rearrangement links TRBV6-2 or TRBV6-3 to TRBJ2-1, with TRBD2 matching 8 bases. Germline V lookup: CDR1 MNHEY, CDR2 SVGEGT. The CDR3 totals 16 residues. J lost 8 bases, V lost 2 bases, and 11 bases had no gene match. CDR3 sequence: CASSYTSGGPRDEQFF. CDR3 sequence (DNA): TGTGCCAGCAGTTACACCAGCGGGGGCCCAAGGGATGAGCAGTTCTTC.

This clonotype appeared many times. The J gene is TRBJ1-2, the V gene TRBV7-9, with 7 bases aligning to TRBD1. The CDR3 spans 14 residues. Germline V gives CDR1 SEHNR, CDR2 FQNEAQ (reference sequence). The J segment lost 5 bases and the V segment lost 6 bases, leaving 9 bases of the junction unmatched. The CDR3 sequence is CASRPDRAAYGYTF. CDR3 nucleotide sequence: TGTGCCAGCAGACCAGACAGGGCTGCGTATGGCTACACCTTC.

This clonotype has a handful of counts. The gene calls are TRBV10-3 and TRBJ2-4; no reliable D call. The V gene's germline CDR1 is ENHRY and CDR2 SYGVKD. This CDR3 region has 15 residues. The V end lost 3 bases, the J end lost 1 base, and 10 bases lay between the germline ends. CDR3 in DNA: TGTGCCATCAGTGATATGGGTGTCGCCAAAAACATTCAGTACTTC. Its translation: CAISDMGVAKNIQYF.

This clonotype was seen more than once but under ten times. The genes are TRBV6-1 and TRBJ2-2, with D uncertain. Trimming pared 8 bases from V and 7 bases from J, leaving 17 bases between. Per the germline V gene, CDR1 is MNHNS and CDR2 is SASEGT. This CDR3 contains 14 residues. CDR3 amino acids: CASGAQSMGGELFF. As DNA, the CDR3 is TGTGCCAGCGGAGCCCAATCAATGGGCGGGGAGCTGTTTTTT.

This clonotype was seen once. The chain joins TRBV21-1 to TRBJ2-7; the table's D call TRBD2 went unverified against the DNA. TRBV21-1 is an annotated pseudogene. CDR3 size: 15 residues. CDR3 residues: CASSVVDPLGYEQYF. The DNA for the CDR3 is TGTGCCAGCAGCGTTGTCGACCCGCTCGGGTACGAGCAGTACTTC.